Listed below are T cell receptor beta chains from one sample, sequenced in a study of control samples from healthy donors and cancer patients. Assay used: immunoSEQ multiplex PCR; TCRdb lists only in-frame clones, some missing. The table lists 150,000 to 200,000 clones, with 2.2% in the top ten. The specimen was blood. The receptors were gathered from a woman in her 30s in good health. The CDR3 runs from the conserved cysteine through the conserved F or W. The order of the fields is D gene, J gene, V gene, CDR3 protein, CDR3 DNA. The D gene is left open where the match is weak.

D gene: TRBD1; J gene: TRBJ1-1; V gene: TRBV6-5; CDR3 protein: CASTTQGTEAFF; CDR3 DNA: TGTGCCAGCACCACACAGGGGACCGAAGCTTTCTTT
D gene: TRBD2; J gene: TRBJ2-7; V gene: TRBV5-4; CDR3 protein: CASSRGGSPYEQYF; CDR3 DNA: TGTGCCAGCAGCCGGGGGGGGTCCCCCTACGAGCAGTACTTC
D gene: .; J gene: TRBJ1-6; V gene: TRBV6-5; CDR3 protein: CASRRQEENSPLHF; CDR3 DNA: TGTGCCAGCAGGAGACAGGAGGAAAATTCACCCCTCCACTTT
D gene: TRBD1; J gene: TRBJ2-7; V gene: TRBV4-1; CDR3 protein: CASSQPGQGHFEQYF; CDR3 DNA: TGCGCCAGCAGCCAACCGGGACAGGGGCACTTCGAGCAGTACTTC
D gene: TRBD2; J gene: TRBJ2-3; V gene: TRBV7-9; CDR3 protein: CASSFGLAIDTQYF; CDR3 DNA: TGTGCCAGCAGCTTTGGACTAGCTATAGATACGCAGTATTTT
D gene: .; J gene: TRBJ1-2; V gene: TRBV28; CDR3 protein: CASSLHRGYTF; CDR3 DNA: TGTGCCAGCAGTTTACATAGGGGCTACACCTTC
D gene: .; J gene: TRBJ1-6; V gene: TRBV28; CDR3 protein: CASSFLERGFYNSPLHF; CDR3 DNA: TGTGCCAGCAGTTTTCTCGAAAGGGGATTTTATAATTCACCCCTCCACTTT
D gene: .; J gene: TRBJ2-7; V gene: TRBV7-2; CDR3 protein: CASSPLTGEQYF; CDR3 DNA: TGTGCCAGCAGTCCGTTGACGGGTGAGCAGTACTTC
D gene: TRBD1; J gene: TRBJ1-3; V gene: TRBV5-1; CDR3 protein: CASSLDRGPGNTIYF; CDR3 DNA: TGCGCCAGCAGCTTGGACAGGGGGCCAGGAAACACCATATATTTT
D gene: TRBD1; J gene: TRBJ2-7; V gene: TRBV5-6; CDR3 protein: CASSSFTRGSYEQYF; CDR3 DNA: TGTGCCAGCAGCTCGTTTACCAGGGGGTCCTACGAGCAGTACTTC
D gene: TRBD1; J gene: TRBJ1-5; V gene: TRBV29-1; CDR3 protein: CSAQGGLDQPQHF; CDR3 DNA: TGCAGCGCCCAGGGGGGACTAGATCAGCCCCAGCATTTT
D gene: .; J gene: TRBJ1-2; V gene: TRBV12-3/TRBV12-4; CDR3 protein: CASSLSGPRSYTF; CDR3 DNA: TGTGCCAGCAGTTTATCCGGTCCCAGGAGCTACACCTTC
D gene: .; J gene: TRBJ1-3; V gene: TRBV5-1; CDR3 protein: CASSQTGTAGNTIYF; CDR3 DNA: TGCGCCAGCAGCCAGACCGGGACTGCTGGAAACACCATATATTTT
D gene: .; J gene: TRBJ1-1; V gene: TRBV30; CDR3 protein: CAWSVRQRTEAFF; CDR3 DNA: TGTGCCTGGAGTGTACGCCAGAGAACTGAAGCTTTCTTT
D gene: .; J gene: TRBJ2-5; V gene: TRBV7-9; CDR3 protein: CASSFTETQYF; CDR3 DNA: TGTGCCAGCAGCTTTACGGAGACCCAGTACTTC
D gene: .; J gene: TRBJ2-1; V gene: TRBV7-9; CDR3 protein: CASSLKVEGNEQFF; CDR3 DNA: TGTGCCAGCAGCTTAAAGGTAGAGGGCAATGAGCAGTTCTTC
D gene: .; J gene: TRBJ2-3; V gene: TRBV6-4; CDR3 protein: CASSDNGGGADTQYF; CDR3 DNA: TGTGCCAGCAGTGATAATGGGGGGGGCGCAGATACGCAGTATTTT
D gene: .; J gene: TRBJ1-5; V gene: TRBV5-5; CDR3 protein: CASSLGGFSNQPQHF; CDR3 DNA: TGTGCCAGCAGCTTGGGGGGATTTAGCAATCAGCCCCAGCATTTT
D gene: TRBD1; J gene: TRBJ1-2; V gene: TRBV7-6; CDR3 protein: CASSLAVTGGAENYGYTF; CDR3 DNA: TGTGCCAGCAGCTTAGCGGTGACAGGGGGCGCCGAAAATTATGGCTACACCTTC
D gene: TRBD2; J gene: TRBJ2-5; V gene: TRBV28; CDR3 protein: CASSLHLAGGKETQYF; CDR3 DNA: TGTGCCAGCAGTTTACACCTAGCGGGGGGGAAAGAGACCCAGTACTTC
D gene: .; J gene: TRBJ1-5; V gene: TRBV18; CDR3 protein: CASSPSEGSYSNQPQHF; CDR3 DNA: TGTGCCAGCTCACCCTCCGAAGGGAGTTATAGCAATCAGCCCCAGCATTTT
D gene: .; J gene: TRBJ1-1; V gene: TRBV19; CDR3 protein: CASSIRGGTVLTEAFF; CDR3 DNA: TGTGCCAGTAGTATCCGGGGGGGAACAGTACTGACTGAAGCTTTCTTT
D gene: .; J gene: TRBJ2-1; V gene: TRBV28; CDR3 protein: CASSLYNEQFF; CDR3 DNA: TGTGCCAGCAGCCTATACAATGAGCAGTTCTTC
D gene: TRBD1; J gene: TRBJ1-5; V gene: TRBV6-2/TRBV6-3; CDR3 protein: CASSPDRAVQDNQPQHF; CDR3 DNA: TGTGCCAGCAGTCCAGACAGGGCGGTGCAAGACAATCAGCCCCAGCATTTT
D gene: .; J gene: TRBJ1-6; V gene: TRBV4-1; CDR3 protein: CASSQVAHFVSNSPLHF; CDR3 DNA: TGCGCCAGCAGCCAAGTGGCACACTTCGTGTCAAATTCACCCCTCCACTTT
D gene: .; J gene: TRBJ2-1; V gene: TRBV7-6; CDR3 protein: CASSSGEGRNNEQFF; CDR3 DNA: TGTGCCAGCAGCTCAGGGGAAGGACGGAACAATGAGCAGTTCTTC
D gene: TRBD1; J gene: TRBJ1-2; V gene: TRBV5-1; CDR3 protein: CASSLEGTGDYGYTF; CDR3 DNA: TGCGCCAGCAGCTTGGAAGGGACAGGGGATTATGGCTACACCTTC
D gene: .; J gene: TRBJ2-1; V gene: TRBV7-3; CDR3 protein: CASSLHPKNEQFF; CDR3 DNA: TGTGCCAGCAGCCTCCACCCCAAAAATGAGCAGTTCTTC